Listed below are T cell receptor beta chains from one sample, sequenced in a study of early T cells in non-severe SARS-CoV-2 infection. TCRdb recomputed calls from the 5' RACE reads with MiXCR, one row per CDR3 protein. The sample holds 50,000 to 80,000 distinct CDR3 sequences, about 4.9% seen once. The sequencing sample was made of whole blood. Receptor source: an adult who was a healthcare worker with PCR-confirmed SARS-CoV-2 infection or an uninfected control (not recorded which). The CDR3 runs from the conserved cysteine through the conserved F or W. The D gene is left open where the match is weak. The size field is filled for only some rows; it gives once, few, many or a size class.

d_call: NA; j_call: TRBJ1-1; clone_size: few; v_call: TRBV5-4; cdr3_length: 14; cdr3_nt: TGTGCCAGCAGCTTTGTTGGGGAGGGTACTGAAGCTTTCTTT; cdr3_aa: CASSFVGEGTEAFF
d_call: TRBD2; j_call: TRBJ2-7; clone_size: NA; v_call: TRBV4-3; cdr3_length: 15; cdr3_nt: TGCGCCAGCAGTATACTAGCGGGAGGGAACTACGAGCAGTACTTC; cdr3_aa: CASSILAGGNYEQYF
d_call: TRBD2; j_call: TRBJ2-7; clone_size: many; v_call: TRBV20-1; cdr3_length: 14; cdr3_nt: TGCAGTGCTATCGGGAGGTGGGAGAGTCACGAGCAGTACTTC; cdr3_aa: CSAIGRWESHEQYF
d_call: TRBD2; j_call: TRBJ2-3; clone_size: many; v_call: TRBV5-4; cdr3_length: 15; cdr3_nt: TGTGCCAGCAGCTTGGAAAGGGGACTAGCAGATACGCAGTATTTT; cdr3_aa: CASSLERGLADTQYF
d_call: NA; j_call: TRBJ1-5; clone_size: many; v_call: TRBV3-2; cdr3_length: 15; cdr3_nt: TGTGCCAGCAGCCCCTATTACAGGGTCAATCAGCCCCAGCATTTT; cdr3_aa: CASSPYYRVNQPQHF
d_call: TRBD1; j_call: TRBJ1-5; clone_size: many; v_call: TRBV20-1; cdr3_length: 12; cdr3_nt: TGCAGTGCCCAGGAGGGGGCCCAGCCCCAGCATTTT; cdr3_aa: CSAQEGAQPQHF
d_call: TRBD2; j_call: TRBJ2-2; clone_size: few; v_call: TRBV7-9; cdr3_length: 16; cdr3_nt: TGTGCCAGCAGTTCCGGACTAGCGGGGAACACCGGGGAGCTGTTTTTT; cdr3_aa: CASSSGLAGNTGELFF
d_call: NA; j_call: TRBJ1-5; clone_size: few; v_call: TRBV20-1; cdr3_length: 15; cdr3_nt: TGCAGTGCTGCATTTGGACTGGCGAACAATCAGCCCCAGCATTTT; cdr3_aa: CSAAFGLANNQPQHF
d_call: NA; j_call: TRBJ1-4; clone_size: many; v_call: TRBV12-3/TRBV12-4; cdr3_length: 12; cdr3_nt: TGTGCCAGCAGTTTAGGGGGTCCGGAACGGTTTTTT; cdr3_aa: CASSLGGPERFF
d_call: TRBD2; j_call: TRBJ2-7; clone_size: many; v_call: TRBV28; cdr3_length: 15; cdr3_nt: TGTGCCAGCAGTTTCGGGACTAGCGCGGCCTACGAGCAGTACTTC; cdr3_aa: CASSFGTSAAYEQYF
d_call: NA; j_call: TRBJ1-3; clone_size: many; v_call: TRBV7-9; cdr3_length: 15; cdr3_nt: TGTGCCAGCAGTTCAACAGGGCTTCTTGGAAACACCATATATTTT; cdr3_aa: CASSSTGLLGNTIYF
d_call: TRBD2; j_call: TRBJ2-1; clone_size: NA; v_call: TRBV11-3; cdr3_length: 18; cdr3_nt: TGTGCCAGCAGCCCAGGGACTAGCGGGGGGGCCGTCCACAATGAGCAGTTCTTC; cdr3_aa: CASSPGTSGGAVHNEQFF
d_call: NA; j_call: TRBJ1-2; clone_size: NA; v_call: TRBV5-6; cdr3_length: 13; cdr3_nt: TGTGCCAGCAGCCAACAGAATAACTATGGCTACACCTTC; cdr3_aa: CASSQQNNYGYTF
d_call: NA; j_call: TRBJ2-2; clone_size: few; v_call: TRBV19; cdr3_length: 15; cdr3_nt: TGTGCCAGTAGTATGCAGCGCGCGAACACCGGGGAGCTGTTTTTT; cdr3_aa: CASSMQRANTGELFF
d_call: NA; j_call: TRBJ2-4; clone_size: few; v_call: TRBV14; cdr3_length: 16; cdr3_nt: TGTGCCAGCAGCCAAGCTCCGCAAGGTGCCAAAAACATTCAGTACTTC; cdr3_aa: CASSQAPQGAKNIQYF
d_call: NA; j_call: TRBJ2-6; clone_size: few; v_call: TRBV28; cdr3_length: 15; cdr3_nt: TGTGCCAGCAGTTTATCCCCCTTAGGGGCCAACGTCCTGACTTTC; cdr3_aa: CASSLSPLGANVLTF
d_call: NA; j_call: TRBJ2-2; clone_size: many; v_call: TRBV29-1; cdr3_length: 14; cdr3_nt: TGCAGCGTCCATACAGGGCTCCACACCGGGGAGCTGTTTTTT; cdr3_aa: CSVHTGLHTGELFF
d_call: NA; j_call: TRBJ2-3; clone_size: many; v_call: TRBV7-2; cdr3_length: 14; cdr3_nt: TGTGCCAGCAGCTCCACCACCAGCACAGATACGCAGTATTTT; cdr3_aa: CASSSTTSTDTQYF
d_call: TRBD1; j_call: TRBJ1-6; clone_size: many; v_call: TRBV27; cdr3_length: 13; cdr3_nt: TGTGCCAGCAGTTCGGGACAGCGGAGGTCCCTCCACTTT; cdr3_aa: CASSSGQRRSLHF
d_call: NA; j_call: TRBJ2-2; clone_size: many; v_call: TRBV9; cdr3_length: 15; cdr3_nt: TGTGCCAGCAGCGTATGGGGGGTAGACACCGGGGAGCTGTTTTTT; cdr3_aa: CASSVWGVDTGELFF
d_call: NA; j_call: TRBJ2-3; clone_size: NA; v_call: TRBV4-1; cdr3_length: 15; cdr3_nt: TGCGCCAGCAGCCAAGATTGGCCTAGCACAGATACGCAGTATTTT; cdr3_aa: CASSQDWPSTDTQYF
d_call: TRBD2; j_call: TRBJ2-1; clone_size: many; v_call: TRBV7-2; cdr3_length: 18; cdr3_nt: TGTGCCAGCAGCCCCGGTTATTCTAGCGGGAGGACTTACAATGAGCAGTTCTTC; cdr3_aa: CASSPGYSSGRTYNEQFF
d_call: NA; j_call: TRBJ2-7; clone_size: many; v_call: TRBV9; cdr3_length: 14; cdr3_nt: TGTGCCAGCAGCCCCCTCGGGGCTCCCTACGAGCAGTACTTC; cdr3_aa: CASSPLGAPYEQYF
d_call: TRBD1; j_call: TRBJ2-7; clone_size: many; v_call: TRBV12-3/TRBV12-4; cdr3_length: 15; cdr3_nt: TGTGCCAGCAGTCCCTCCGGACAGGGGGCCCTCGAGCAGTACTTC; cdr3_aa: CASSPSGQGALEQYF
d_call: TRBD2; j_call: TRBJ2-1; clone_size: many; v_call: TRBV11-1; cdr3_length: 15; cdr3_nt: TGTGCCAGCAGCTTCGTTCGCGGGGGGTATAGTGAGCAGTTCTTC; cdr3_aa: CASSFVRGGYSEQFF
d_call: TRBD1; j_call: TRBJ2-7; clone_size: many; v_call: TRBV5-1; cdr3_length: 13; cdr3_nt: TGCGCCAGCAGCTTGTATCAGGGGGACGAGCAGTACTTC; cdr3_aa: CASSLYQGDEQYF
d_call: TRBD2; j_call: TRBJ2-3; clone_size: NA; v_call: TRBV7-2; cdr3_length: 14; cdr3_nt: TGTGCCAGCAGCCCCCCTCACAGCGGGAGGACGCAGTATTTT; cdr3_aa: CASSPPHSGRTQYF